One T cell receptor beta chain is described in this entry. Its antigen is undetermined. Using its own MiXCR run on the 5' RACE reads, TCRdb lists one record per CDR3 protein. The data show about 330,000 distinct CDR3 sequences, 8% seen once. This entry is derived from a study of CD8 T cells in ankylosing spondylitis. Notes on the study in general: Previously reported in reactive arthritis synovial fluid and blood were some of the motif variants. Roughly eight highly homologous variants made up a TCR beta motif that seemed to typify ankylosing spondylitis blood.

The receptor was isolated from a male donor with ankylosing spondylitis. Input material: blood, either unsorted or a sorted T cell fraction (not recorded which).

The CDR3 is CASSPGQSSGNTIYF. CDR3 nucleotide sequence: TGTGCCAGCAGCCCGGGACAGAGCTCTGGAAACACCATATATTTT. The chain recombines TRBV12-3 or TRBV12-4 with TRBJ1-3, with 7 nucleotides matching TRBD1. The CDR3 has 15 residues. V gave up 6 bases and J gave up 0 bases; unmatched junction bases: 5.